The entry below gives a single T cell receptor beta chain sequence along with its context. Methods used by the authors: Nucleated cell counts were estimated from reference gene primer amplification. Here immunoSEQ multiplex PCR was the method, and the copy in TCRdb shows in-frame clones only, minus some. The DNA gave D and trimming, while V, J and clone size come from that table. The profile shows fewer than 250,000 clones, 84% of them singletons. This sample is drawn from a study of blood T cell repertoires in COVID-19. On the study more broadly: There were acute and convalescent COVID-19 samples, and they came from the United States, Italy and Spain. PBMCs, B-cell-depleted T cells, or T cells were the source of the cDNA or gDNA that made up the material.

Looked up from germline, CDR1 is SNHLY and CDR2 is FYNNEI. The germline V and J ends were trimmed by 5 bases and 3 bases, with 11 bases remaining between them. The CDR3 consists of 13 residues. Sequencing was performed on peripheral blood. This clonotype was obtained from a woman between 45 and 60 years old with active or convalescent COVID-19. The chain links TRBV2 to TRBJ2-7; D may be TRBD2 (5 bases). CDR3 amino acids: CASSTGVRYEQYF. DNA of the CDR3: TGTGCCAGCAGTACCGGGGTTCGCTACGAGCAGTACTTC.